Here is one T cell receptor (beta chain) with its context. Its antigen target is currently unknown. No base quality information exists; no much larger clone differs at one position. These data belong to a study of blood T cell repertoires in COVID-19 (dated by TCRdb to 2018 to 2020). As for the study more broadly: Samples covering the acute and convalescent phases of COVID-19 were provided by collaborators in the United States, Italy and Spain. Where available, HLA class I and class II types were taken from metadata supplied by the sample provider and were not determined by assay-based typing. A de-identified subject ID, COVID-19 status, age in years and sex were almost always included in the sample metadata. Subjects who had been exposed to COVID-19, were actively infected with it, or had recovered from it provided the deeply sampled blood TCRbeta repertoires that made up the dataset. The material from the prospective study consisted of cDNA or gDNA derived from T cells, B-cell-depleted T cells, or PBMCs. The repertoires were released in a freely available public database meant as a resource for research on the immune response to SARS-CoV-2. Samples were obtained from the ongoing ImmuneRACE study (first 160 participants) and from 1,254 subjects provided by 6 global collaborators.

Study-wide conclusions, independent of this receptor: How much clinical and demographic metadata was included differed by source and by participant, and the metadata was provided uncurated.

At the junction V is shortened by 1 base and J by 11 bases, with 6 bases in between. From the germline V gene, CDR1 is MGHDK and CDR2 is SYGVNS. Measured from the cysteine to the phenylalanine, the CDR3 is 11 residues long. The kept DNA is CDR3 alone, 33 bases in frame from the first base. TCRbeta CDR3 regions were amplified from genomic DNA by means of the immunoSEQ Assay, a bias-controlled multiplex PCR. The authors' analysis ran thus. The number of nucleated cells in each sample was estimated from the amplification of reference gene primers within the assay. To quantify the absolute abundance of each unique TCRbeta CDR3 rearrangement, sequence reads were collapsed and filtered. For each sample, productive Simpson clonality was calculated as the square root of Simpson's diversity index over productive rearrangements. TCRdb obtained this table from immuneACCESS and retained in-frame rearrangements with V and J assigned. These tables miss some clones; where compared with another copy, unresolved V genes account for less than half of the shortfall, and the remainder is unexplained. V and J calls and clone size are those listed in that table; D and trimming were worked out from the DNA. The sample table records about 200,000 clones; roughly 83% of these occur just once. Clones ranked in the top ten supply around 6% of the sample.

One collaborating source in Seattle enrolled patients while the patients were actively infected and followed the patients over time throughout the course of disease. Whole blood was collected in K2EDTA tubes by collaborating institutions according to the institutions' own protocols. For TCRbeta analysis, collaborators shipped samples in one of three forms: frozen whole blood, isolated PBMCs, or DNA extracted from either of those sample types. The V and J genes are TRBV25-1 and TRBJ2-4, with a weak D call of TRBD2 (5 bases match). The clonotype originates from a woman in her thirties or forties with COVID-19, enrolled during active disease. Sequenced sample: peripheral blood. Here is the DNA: TGTGCCAGCAGTGAATCCGGGGTTCAGTACTTC. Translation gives CASSESGVQYF.